One and the same sample provided the 4 T cell receptor beta chains below, sequenced in a study of shared clonotypes between healthy human individuals (dated by TCRdb to 2018 to 2020). Libraries were built with the immunoSEQ multiplex PCR assay. This is the immuneACCESS table as TCRdb keeps it, with only in-frame sequences that have V and J called. A part of the clones is gone; compared with another copy, unresolved V genes explain less than half, and the rest is unexplained. The sample table holds 330,000 or so clones, of which roughly 70% were seen once. Approximately 10% of the sample goes to the ten largest clones. The sequencing sample was made of memory CD4+ T cells sorted from blood. What the cell subset or site label conveys for this sample: CD45RA-negative fraction. The origin of the receptors is a man aged 25-45 years in good health.

This chain joins TRBV4-1 and TRBJ2-5, with 13 bases matching TRBD2. The V gene end was trimmed by 1 base and the J gene end by 5 bases; junction bases not matched to a gene: 4. The CDR3 has 16 residues. The germline CDR1 and CDR2 sequences are MGHRA and YSYEKL. DNA for the CDR3: TGCGCCAGCAGCCAAGGGGCGACTAGCGGGAGGGAGACCCAGTACTTC. Protein product: CASSQGATSGRETQYF.

This clone was found a few times. The rearrangement uses TRBV10-3 and TRBJ1-1; no clear D gene. Trimming left V 4 bases short and J 3 bases short, with 6 bases between. The CDR3 sequence is 12 residues long. Germline V gives CDR1 ENHRY, CDR2 SYGVKD. CDR3 sequence reads: CAISGVDTEAFF. Written as DNA, the CDR3 is TGTGCCATCAGTGGAGTTGACACTGAAGCTTTCTTT.

This rearrangement joins TRBV5-1 to TRBJ2-1, with a weak D call TRBD2 (5 bases). The V end lost 1 base, the J end lost 7 bases, and 21 bases lay between the germline ends. Germline V CDR1 and CDR2: SGHRS, YFSETQ. The CDR3 runs to 17 residues. The CDR3 region is CASSLLNRADRGNEQFF. CDR3 sequence (DNA): TGCGCCAGCAGCTTGCTTAATAGGGCAGACCGAGGGAATGAGCAGTTCTTC.

DNA of the CDR3: TGTGCCAGCAGCTCGGATCAGGGTTATGGGGCCAACGTCCTGACTTTC. The encoded protein is CASSSDQGYGANVLTF. The chain joins TRBV11-1 to TRBJ2-6; possible D gene TRBD1, 5 bases. Trimming stripped 4 bases from V and 3 bases from J, with 13 bases between. The CDR3 spans 16 residues. Germline V CDR1 and CDR2: SGHAT, FQDESV (reference sequence).